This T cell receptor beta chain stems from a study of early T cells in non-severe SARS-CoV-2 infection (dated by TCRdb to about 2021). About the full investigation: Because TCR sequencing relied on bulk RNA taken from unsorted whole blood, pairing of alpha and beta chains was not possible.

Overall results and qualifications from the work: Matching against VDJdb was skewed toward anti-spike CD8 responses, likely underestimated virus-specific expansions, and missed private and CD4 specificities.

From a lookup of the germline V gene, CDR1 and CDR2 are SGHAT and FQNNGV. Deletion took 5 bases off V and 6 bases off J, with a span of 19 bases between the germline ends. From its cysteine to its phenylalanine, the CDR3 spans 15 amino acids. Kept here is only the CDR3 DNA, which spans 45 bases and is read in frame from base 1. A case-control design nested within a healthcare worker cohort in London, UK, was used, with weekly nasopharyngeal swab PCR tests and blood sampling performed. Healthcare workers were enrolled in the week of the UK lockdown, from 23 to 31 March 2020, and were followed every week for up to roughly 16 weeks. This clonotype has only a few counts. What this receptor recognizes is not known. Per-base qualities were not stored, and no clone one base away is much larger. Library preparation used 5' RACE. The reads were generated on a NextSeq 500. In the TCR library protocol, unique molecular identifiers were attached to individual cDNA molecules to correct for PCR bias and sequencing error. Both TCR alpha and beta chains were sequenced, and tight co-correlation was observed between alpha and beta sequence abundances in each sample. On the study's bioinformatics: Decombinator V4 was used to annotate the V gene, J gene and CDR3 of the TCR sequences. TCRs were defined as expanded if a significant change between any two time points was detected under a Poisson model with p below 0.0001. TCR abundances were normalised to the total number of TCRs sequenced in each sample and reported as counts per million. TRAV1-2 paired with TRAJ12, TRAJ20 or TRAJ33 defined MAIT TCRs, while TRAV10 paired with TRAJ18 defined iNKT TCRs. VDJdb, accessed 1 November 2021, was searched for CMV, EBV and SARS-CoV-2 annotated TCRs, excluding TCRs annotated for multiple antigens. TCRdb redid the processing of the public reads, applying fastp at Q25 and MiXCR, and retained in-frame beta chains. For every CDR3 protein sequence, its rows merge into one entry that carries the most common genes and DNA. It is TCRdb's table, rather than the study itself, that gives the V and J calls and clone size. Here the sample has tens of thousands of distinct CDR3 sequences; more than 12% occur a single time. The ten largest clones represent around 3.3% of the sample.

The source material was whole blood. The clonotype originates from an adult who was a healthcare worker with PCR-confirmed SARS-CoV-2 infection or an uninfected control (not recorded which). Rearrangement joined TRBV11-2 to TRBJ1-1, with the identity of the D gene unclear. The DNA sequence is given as TGTGCCAGCAGCCCATTGGTTATGGGCAGCCCTGAAGCTTTCTTT. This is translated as CASSPLVMGSPEAFF.